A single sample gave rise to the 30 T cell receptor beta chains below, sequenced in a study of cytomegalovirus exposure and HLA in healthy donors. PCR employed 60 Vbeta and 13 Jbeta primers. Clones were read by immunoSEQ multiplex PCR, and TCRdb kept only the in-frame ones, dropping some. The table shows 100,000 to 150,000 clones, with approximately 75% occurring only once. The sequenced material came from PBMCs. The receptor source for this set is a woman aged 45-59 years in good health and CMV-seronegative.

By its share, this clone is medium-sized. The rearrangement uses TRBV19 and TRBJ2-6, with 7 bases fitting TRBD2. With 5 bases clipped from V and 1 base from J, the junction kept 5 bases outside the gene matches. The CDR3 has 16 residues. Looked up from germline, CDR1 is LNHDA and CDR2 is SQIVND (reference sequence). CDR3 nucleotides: TGTGCCAGTAGTGGGGGAGGGCCTTCTGGGGCCAACGTCCTGACTTTC. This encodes CASSGGGPSGANVLTF.

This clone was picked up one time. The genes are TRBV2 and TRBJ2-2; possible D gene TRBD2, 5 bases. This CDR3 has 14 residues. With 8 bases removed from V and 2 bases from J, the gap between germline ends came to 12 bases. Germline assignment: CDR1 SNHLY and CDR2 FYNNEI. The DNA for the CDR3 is TGTGCCAGCCAGCGAGGGCCCAACACCGGGGAGCTGTTTTTT. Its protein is CASQRGPNTGELFF.

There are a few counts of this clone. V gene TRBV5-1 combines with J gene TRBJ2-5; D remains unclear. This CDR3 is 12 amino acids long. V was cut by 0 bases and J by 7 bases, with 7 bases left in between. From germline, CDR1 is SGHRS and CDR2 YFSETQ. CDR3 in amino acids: CASSLDSGTQYF. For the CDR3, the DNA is TGCGCCAGCAGCTTGGATTCGGGGACCCAGTACTTC. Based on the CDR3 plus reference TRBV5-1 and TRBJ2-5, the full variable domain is KAGVTQTPRYLIKTRGQQVTLSCSPISGHRSVSWYQQTPGQGLQFLFEYFSETQRNKGNFPGRFSGRQFSNSRSEMNVSTLELGDSALYLCASSLDSGTQYFGPGTRLLVL.

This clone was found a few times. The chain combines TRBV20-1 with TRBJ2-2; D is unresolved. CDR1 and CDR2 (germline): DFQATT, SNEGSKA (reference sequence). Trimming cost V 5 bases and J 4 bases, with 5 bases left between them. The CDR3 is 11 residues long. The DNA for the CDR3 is TGCAGTGCTCCCCGCACCGGGGAGCTGTTTTTT. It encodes CSAPRTGELFF.

The CDR3 coding sequence is TGTGCCAGCAGCTTAGGCGGGAGCGGTCTCACCGGGGAGCTGTTTTTT. This encodes CASSLGGSGLTGELFF. The rearrangement links TRBV7-3 to TRBJ2-2; 7 positions agree with TRBD2. V shed 2 bases and J 4 bases; nucleotides not matched to a gene: 7. CDR1 and CDR2 (germline): SGHTA, FQGTGA. The CDR3 spans 16 residues.

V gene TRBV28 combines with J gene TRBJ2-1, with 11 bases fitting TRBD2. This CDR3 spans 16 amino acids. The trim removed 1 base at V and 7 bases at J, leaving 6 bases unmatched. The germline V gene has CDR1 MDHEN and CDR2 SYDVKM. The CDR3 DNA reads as TGTGCCAGCAGTTTATCGTTAGCGGGAGGGCCAAATGAGCAGTTCTTC. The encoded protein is CASSLSLAGGPNEQFF.

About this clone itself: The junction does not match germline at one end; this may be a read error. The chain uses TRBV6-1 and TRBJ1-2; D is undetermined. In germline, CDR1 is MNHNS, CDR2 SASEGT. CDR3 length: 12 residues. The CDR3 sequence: CASSGVGEGYTF. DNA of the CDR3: TGTGCTAGCAGTGGGGTGGGAGAGGGCTACACCTTC.

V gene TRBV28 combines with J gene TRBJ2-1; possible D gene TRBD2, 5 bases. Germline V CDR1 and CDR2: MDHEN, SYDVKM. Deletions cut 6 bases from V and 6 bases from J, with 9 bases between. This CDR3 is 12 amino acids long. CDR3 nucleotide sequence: TGTGCCAGCAGGTCGAGCGGCAATGAGCAGTTCTTC. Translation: CASRSSGNEQFF.

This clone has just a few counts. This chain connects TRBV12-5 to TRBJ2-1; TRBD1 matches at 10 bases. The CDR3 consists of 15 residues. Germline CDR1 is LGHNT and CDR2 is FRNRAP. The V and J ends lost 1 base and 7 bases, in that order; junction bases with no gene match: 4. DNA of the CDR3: TGTGCTAGTGGTTTGGGACAGGGGGCGCATAATGAGCAGTTCTTC. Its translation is CASGLGQGAHNEQFF.

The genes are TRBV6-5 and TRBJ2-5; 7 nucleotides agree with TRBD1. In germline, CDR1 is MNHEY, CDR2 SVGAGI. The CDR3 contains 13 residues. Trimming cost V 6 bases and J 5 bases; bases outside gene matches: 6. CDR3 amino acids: CASSTGTVETQYF. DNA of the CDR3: TGTGCCAGCAGCACCGGGACAGTGGAGACCCAGTACTTC.

CDR3 sequence: CAWSSGTGRYF. CDR3 nucleotide sequence: TGTGCCTGGAGTTCCGGGACAGGGCGTTATTTT. The chain couples TRBV30 to TRBJ2-3; 9 bases match TRBD1. The J segment lost 15 bases and the V segment lost 2 bases, leaving 6 bases of the junction unmatched. This CDR3 is built from 11 residues. The germline V gene has CDR1 GTSNPN and CDR2 SVGIG (reference sequence).

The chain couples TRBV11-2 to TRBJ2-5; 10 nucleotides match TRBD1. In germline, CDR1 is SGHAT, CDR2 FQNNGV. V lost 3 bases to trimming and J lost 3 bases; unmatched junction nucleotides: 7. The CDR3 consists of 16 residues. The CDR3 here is CASSLHSGTGEETQYF. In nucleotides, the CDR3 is TGTGCCAGCAGCTTGCATTCCGGGACAGGGGAAGAGACCCAGTACTTC.

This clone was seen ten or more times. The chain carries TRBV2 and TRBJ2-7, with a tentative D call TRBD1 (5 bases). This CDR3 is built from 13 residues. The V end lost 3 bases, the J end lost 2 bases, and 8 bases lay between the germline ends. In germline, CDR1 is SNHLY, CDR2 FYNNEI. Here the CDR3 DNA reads TGTGCCAGCAGTGAGCAGGGCCCCTACGAGCAGTACTTC. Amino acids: CASSEQGPYEQYF.

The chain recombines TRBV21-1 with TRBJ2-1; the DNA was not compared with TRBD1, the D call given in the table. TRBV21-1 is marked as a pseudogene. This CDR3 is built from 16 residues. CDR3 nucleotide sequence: TGTGCCAGCAGCAAACGGGACAGGGGGGGTCAGGGTGAGCAGTTCTTC. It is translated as CASSKRDRGGQGEQFF.

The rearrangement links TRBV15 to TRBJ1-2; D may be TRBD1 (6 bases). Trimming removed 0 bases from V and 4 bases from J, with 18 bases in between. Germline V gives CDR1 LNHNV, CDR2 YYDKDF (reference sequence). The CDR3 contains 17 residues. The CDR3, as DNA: TGTGCCACCAGCAGAGAACCCGCAGGGGAATTCGCCTATGGCTACACCTTC. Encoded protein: CATSREPAGEFAYGYTF.

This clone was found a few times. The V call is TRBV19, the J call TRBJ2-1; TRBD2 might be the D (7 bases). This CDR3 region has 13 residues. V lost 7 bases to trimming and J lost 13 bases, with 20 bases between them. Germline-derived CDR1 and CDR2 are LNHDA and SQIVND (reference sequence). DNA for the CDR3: TGTGCCAGTACCCCCCGGGGGGCTGTTTCCCAGTTCTTC. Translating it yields CASTPRGAVSQFF. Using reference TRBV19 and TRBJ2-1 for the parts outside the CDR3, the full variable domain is DGGITQSPKYLFRKEGQNVTLSCEQNLNHDAMYWYRQDPGQGLRLIYYSQIVNDFQKGDIAEGYSVSREKKESFPLTVTSAQKNPTAFYLCASTPRGAVSQFFGPGTRLTVL.

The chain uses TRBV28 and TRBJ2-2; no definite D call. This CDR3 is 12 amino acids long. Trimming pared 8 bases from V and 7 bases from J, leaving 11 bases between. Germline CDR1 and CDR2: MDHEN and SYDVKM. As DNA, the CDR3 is TGTGCCAGCCAGACTGCCGGCGGGGAGCTGTTTTTT. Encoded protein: CASQTAGGELFF.

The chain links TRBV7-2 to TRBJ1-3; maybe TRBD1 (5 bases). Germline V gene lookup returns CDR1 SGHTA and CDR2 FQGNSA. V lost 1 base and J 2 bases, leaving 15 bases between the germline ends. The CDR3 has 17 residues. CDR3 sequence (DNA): TGTGCCAGCAGCTTAGAGGGACTGGGAAGAACTGGAAACACCATATATTTT. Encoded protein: CASSLEGLGRTGNTIYF.

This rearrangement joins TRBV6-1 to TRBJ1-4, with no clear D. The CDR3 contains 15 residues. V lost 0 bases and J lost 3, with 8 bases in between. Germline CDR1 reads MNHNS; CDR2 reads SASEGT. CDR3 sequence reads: CASSEARGANEKLFF. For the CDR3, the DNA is TGTGCCAGCAGTGAAGCGCGCGGGGCTAATGAAAAACTGTTTTTT.

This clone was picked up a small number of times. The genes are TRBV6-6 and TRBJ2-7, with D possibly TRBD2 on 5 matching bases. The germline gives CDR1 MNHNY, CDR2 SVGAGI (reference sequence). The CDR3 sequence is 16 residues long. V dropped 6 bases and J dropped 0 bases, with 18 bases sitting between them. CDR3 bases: TGTGCCAGCAGAGTTCGAGCGGAGGAAAACTCCTACGAGCAGTACTTC. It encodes CASRVRAEENSYEQYF.

CDR3 DNA: TGTGCCAGCAGTGAAGGACAGGGGGCTTCACCCCTCCACTTT. It codes for CASSEGQGASPLHF. The chain joins TRBV6-1 to TRBJ1-6; TRBD1 agrees at 10 bases. Germline trimming cut 1 base from V and 9 bases from J; bases unmatched to any gene: 0. CDR1 and CDR2 from the germline V gene are MNHNS and SASEGT. The CDR3 runs 14 residues.

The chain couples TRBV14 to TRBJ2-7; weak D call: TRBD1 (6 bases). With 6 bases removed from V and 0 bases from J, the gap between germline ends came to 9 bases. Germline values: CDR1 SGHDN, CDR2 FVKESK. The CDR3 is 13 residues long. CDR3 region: CASSLTGSYEQYF. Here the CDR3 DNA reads TGTGCCAGCAGTCTGACAGGCTCCTACGAGCAGTACTTC.

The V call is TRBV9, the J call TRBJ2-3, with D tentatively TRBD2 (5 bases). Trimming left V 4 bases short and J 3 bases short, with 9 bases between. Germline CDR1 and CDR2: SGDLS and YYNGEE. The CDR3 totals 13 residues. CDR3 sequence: CASSTRGTDTQYF. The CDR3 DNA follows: TGTGCCAGCAGCACGAGAGGGACAGATACGCAGTATTTT.

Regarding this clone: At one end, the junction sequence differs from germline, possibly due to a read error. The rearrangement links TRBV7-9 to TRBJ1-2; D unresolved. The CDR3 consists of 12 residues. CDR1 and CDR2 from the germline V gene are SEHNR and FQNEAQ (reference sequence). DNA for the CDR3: TGTTCCAGCAACTTAGGGCGGAATGGCTACACCTTC. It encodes CSSNLGRNGYTF.

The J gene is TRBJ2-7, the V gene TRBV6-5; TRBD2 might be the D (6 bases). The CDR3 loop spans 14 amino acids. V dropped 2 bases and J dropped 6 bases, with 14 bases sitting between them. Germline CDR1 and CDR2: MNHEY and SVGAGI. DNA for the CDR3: TGTGCCAGCAGTTACGAAAATGGGGGGAGCGAGCAGTACTTC. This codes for CASSYENGGSEQYF.

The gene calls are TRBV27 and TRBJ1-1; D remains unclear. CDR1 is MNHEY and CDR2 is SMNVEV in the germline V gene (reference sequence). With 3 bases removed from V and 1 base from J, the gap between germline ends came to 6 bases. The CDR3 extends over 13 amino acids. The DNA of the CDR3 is TGTGCCAGCAGTTTGGGAGAGAACACTGAAGCTTTCTTT. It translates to CASSLGENTEAFF.

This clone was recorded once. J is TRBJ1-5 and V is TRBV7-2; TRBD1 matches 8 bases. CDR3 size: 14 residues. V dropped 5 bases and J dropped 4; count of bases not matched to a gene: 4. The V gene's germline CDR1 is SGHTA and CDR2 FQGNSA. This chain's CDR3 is CASSPRQGNQPQHF. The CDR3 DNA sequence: TGTGCCAGCAGCCCCCGACAGGGGAATCAGCCCCAGCATTTT.

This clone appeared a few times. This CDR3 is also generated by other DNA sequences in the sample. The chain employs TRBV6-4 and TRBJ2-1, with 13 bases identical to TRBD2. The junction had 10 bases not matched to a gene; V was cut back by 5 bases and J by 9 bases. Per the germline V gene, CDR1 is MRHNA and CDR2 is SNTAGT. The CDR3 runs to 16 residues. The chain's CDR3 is CASSTGTSGIGVEQFF. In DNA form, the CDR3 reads TGTGCCAGCAGTACCGGGACTAGCGGGATCGGTGTTGAGCAGTTCTTC.

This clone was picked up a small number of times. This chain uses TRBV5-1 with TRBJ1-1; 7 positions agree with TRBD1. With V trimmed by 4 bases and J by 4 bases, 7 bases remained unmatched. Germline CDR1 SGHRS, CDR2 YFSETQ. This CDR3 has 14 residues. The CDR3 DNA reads TGCGCCAGCAGCCCTGGGCAGGGGGGCACTGAAGCTTTCTTT. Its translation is CASSPGQGGTEAFF. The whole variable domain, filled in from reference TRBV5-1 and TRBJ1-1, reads KAGVTQTPRYLIKTRGQQVTLSCSPISGHRSVSWYQQTPGQGLQFLFEYFSETQRNKGNFPGRFSGRQFSNSRSEMNVSTLELGDSALYLCASSPGQGGTEAFFGQGTRLTVV.

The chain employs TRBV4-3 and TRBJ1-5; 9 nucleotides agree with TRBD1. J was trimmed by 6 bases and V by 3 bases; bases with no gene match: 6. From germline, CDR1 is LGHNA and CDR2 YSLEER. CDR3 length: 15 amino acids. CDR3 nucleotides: TGCGCCAGCAGCCAGGACAGGGGTCTCCCTCAGCCCCAGCATTTT. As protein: CASSQDRGLPQPQHF.